This paragraph reports one T cell receptor beta chain. Its specificity is unknown. This sample was taken from a study of T cell clones after liver transplantation. Study in general: HCV positivity affected three of eight recipients; the rest lacked autoimmune or viral indications. Draws occurred before transplant, before withdrawal, and after complete or failed withdrawal.

Sequenced by immunoSEQ multiplex PCR; TCRdb stores in-frame clones only, minus some. The repertoire holds tens of thousands of clones, with under 85% as singletons. Whole-study findings and limits: A larger donor-reactive than third-party decline suggested partial antigen-specific deletion.

This CDR3 region has 14 residues. V was pared by 2 bases and J by 1 base, with 6 bases between. Germline CDR1 reads SGHRS; CDR2 reads YFSETQ. The input for sequencing was CD4+ T cells from blood, taken at the 22-month timepoint. The V and J genes are TRBV5-1 and TRBJ2-2, with D possibly being TRBD2 (6 bases). The receptor comes from a human patient who received a liver transplant. Some of the T cells may derive from the graft donor. CDR3 amino acids: CASSFGGNTGELFF. The CDR3 DNA reads TGCGCCAGCAGCTTCGGGGGGAACACCGGGGAGCTGTTTTTT.